Listed here are 27 T cell receptor beta chains from one sample, sequenced in a study of blood T cell repertoires in COVID-19. Using immunoSEQ multiplex PCR, the repertoire was profiled, and TCRdb retains in-frame clones only, with some absent. The sample shows approximately 83,000 clones, just under 85% of them seen only once. Sequenced material: peripheral blood. The source of these receptors is a man aged 50-59 years with acute or convalescent COVID-19.

This clone was recorded once. This sequence joins TRBV27 and TRBJ1-1, with D tentatively TRBD1 (6 bases). This CDR3 has 12 residues. Trimming stripped 3 bases from V and 7 bases from J, with 9 bases between. Germline V gene data show CDR1 as MNHEY and CDR2 as SMNVEV (reference sequence). CDR3 bases: TGTGCCAGCAGTTTTTCGACAGGTGAAGCTTTCTTT. It translates to CASSFSTGEAFF.

This clone turned up a few times. V gene TRBV19 combines with J gene TRBJ1-1, with a tentative D call TRBD1 (5 bases). The CDR3 consists of 16 residues. The V end lost 0 bases, the J end lost 0 bases, and 11 bases lay between the germline ends. Per the germline V gene, CDR1 is LNHDA and CDR2 is SQIVND (reference sequence). The CDR3 DNA is TGTGCCAGTAGTATAGAGAGACAGCCTTTGAACACTGAAGCTTTCTTT. This codes for CASSIERQPLNTEAFF.

V is TRBV29-1 and J is TRBJ1-2; tentative D call: TRBD1 (6 bases). Trimming pared 5 bases from V and 2 bases from J, leaving 12 bases between. Germline CDR1 SQVTM, CDR2 ANQGSEA. The CDR3 loop spans 13 amino acids. The CDR3 DNA follows: TGCAGCGTTACCGAACAGGGAAACTATGGCTACACCTTC. Translation gives CSVTEQGNYGYTF.

This chain uses TRBV18 with TRBJ1-1, with a tentative D call TRBD1 (5 bases). V lost 0 bases, J lost 2 bases, and 16 bases lay in between. This CDR3 region has 17 residues. Germline CDR1 and CDR2: KGHSH and LQKENI. CDR3 in amino acids: CASSPPGQFAFNTEAFF. CDR3 DNA: TGTGCCAGCTCACCACCGGGGCAGTTTGCCTTTAACACTGAAGCTTTCTTT.

The rearrangement uses TRBV6-6 and TRBJ2-6, with TRBD1 matching 7 bases. Germline CDR1 MNHNY, CDR2 SVGAGI (reference sequence). The CDR3 runs to 16 residues. After removal of 5 bases from V and 0 bases from J, the junction contained 4 bases not matched to a gene. CDR3 residues: CASSNTGDSGANVLTF. The CDR3 nucleotides read TGTGCCAGCAGTAACACAGGGGACTCTGGGGCCAACGTCCTGACTTTC.

The rearrangement uses TRBV3-1 (or the pseudogene TRBV3-2) and TRBJ2-7; TRBD2 matches 12 bases. From germline, CDR1 is LGHDT and CDR2 YNNKEL (reference sequence). The CDR3 has 13 amino acids. V lost 8 bases to trimming and J lost 3 bases; unmatched junction nucleotides: 2. The CDR3: CASATSGSYEQYF. In DNA form, the CDR3 reads TGTGCCAGCGCGACTAGCGGGAGCTACGAGCAGTACTTC.

The chain couples TRBV15 to TRBJ1-2, with D maybe TRBD1 (5 bases). The CDR3 covers 16 residues. V was pared by 5 bases and J by 0 bases, with 16 bases between. CDR1 LNHNV and CDR2 YYDKDF come from the germline V gene (reference sequence). The CDR3 protein is CATSFDLGHTNYGYTF. The CDR3 region has the DNA TGTGCCACCAGCTTCGACTTAGGACACACTAACTATGGCTACACCTTC.

The V gene is TRBV18, the J gene TRBJ1-1, with no clear D. This CDR3 comprises 16 residues. Per germline, CDR1 KGHSH and CDR2 LQKENI. V was cut by 3 bases and J by 0 bases, with 14 bases left in between. The CDR3 here is CASSPNLNNLNTEAFF. The CDR3 DNA reads as TGTGCCAGCTCACCCAATTTGAACAACCTGAACACTGAAGCTTTCTTT.

The gene calls are TRBV7-7 and TRBJ2-1; 7 bases map to TRBD2. V was pared by 1 base and J by 7 bases, with 10 bases of the junction left unmatched. CDR1 and CDR2 (germline): SSHAT, FNYEAQ (reference sequence). This CDR3 contains 16 residues. The CDR3 coding sequence is TGTGCCAGCAGCTTAGTCGTGGGAGGGCTGGGGAATGAGCAGTTCTTC. This gives the protein CASSLVVGGLGNEQFF.

The chain has TRBV7-9 and TRBJ1-5; no clear D. From germline, CDR1 is SEHNR and CDR2 FQNEAQ (reference sequence). There are 17 residues in the CDR3. V was clipped by 5 bases and J by 0 bases, with 17 bases between them. The chain's CDR3 is CASSPRGSDYSNQPQHF. The CDR3 nucleotides read TGTGCCAGCAGCCCCCGGGGATCGGATTATAGCAATCAGCCCCAGCATTTT.

The chain combines TRBV18 with TRBJ1-2, with D possibly TRBD1 on 6 matching bases. CDR1 and CDR2 (germline): KGHSH, LQKENI. The CDR3 extends over 17 amino acids. V lost 3 bases and J lost 0, with 17 bases in between. CDR3 DNA: TGTGCCAGCTCACCCCCCACACAGGGACGGACTAACTATGGCTACACCTTC. Translation: CASSPPTQGRTNYGYTF.

This clone was counted once. CDR3 nucleotides: TGTGCCAGCAGGATACAGGGGGCGGAGACCCAGTACTTC. Its protein product is CASRIQGAETQYF. The rearrangement uses TRBV12-3 or TRBV12-4 and TRBJ2-5, with 9 nucleotides matching TRBD1. Trimming at V came to 6 bases and at J to 5 bases, leaving 4 bases not matched to a gene. This CDR3 is 13 amino acids long.

The V gene is TRBV29-1, the J gene TRBJ2-1, with TRBD2 identical over 7 bases. The trim removed 7 bases at V and 7 bases at J, leaving 13 bases unmatched. From germline, CDR1 is SQVTM and CDR2 ANQGSEA. The CDR3 runs 14 residues. The CDR3 DNA is TGCAGCGGCGACCGGGCCCCCGGGGGGAATGAGCAGTTCTTC. Amino acid sequence: CSGDRAPGGNEQFF.

The chain uses TRBV2 and TRBJ2-3; possible D gene TRBD1, 5 bases. Germline CDR1 SNHLY, CDR2 FYNNEI. The CDR3 contains 14 residues. V was pared by 5 bases and J by 0 bases, with 9 bases between. This CDR3 reads CASSPGLSTDTQYF. The CDR3 bases are TGTGCCAGCAGTCCAGGGTTGAGCACAGATACGCAGTATTTT.

The rearrangement joins TRBV7-6 to TRBJ2-5, with D unresolved. Germline V gives CDR1 SGHVS, CDR2 FNYEAQ. The germline V and J ends were trimmed by 5 bases and 1 base, with 2 bases remaining between them. This CDR3 region has 11 residues. The CDR3 nucleotides read TGTGCCAGCAGCCTCCAAGAGACCCAGTACTTC. Its protein product is CASSLQETQYF.

This chain connects TRBV5-1 to TRBJ2-5, with D possibly matching TRBD1 (6 bases). Germline loops: CDR1 SGHRS, CDR2 YFSETQ. The V end lost 4 bases, the J end lost 2 bases, and 15 bases lay between the germline ends. There are 15 residues in the CDR3. The DNA for the CDR3 is TGCGCCAGCAGCCTGTCGGGCAGGGGACAAGAGACCCAGTACTTC. Translation: CASSLSGRGQETQYF.

The chain joins TRBV5-6 to TRBJ1-5; D is unclear. CDR3 length: 14 amino acids. CDR1 and CDR2 from the germline V gene are SGHDT and YYEEEE. Trimming left V 5 bases short and J 5 bases short, with 14 bases between. DNA of the CDR3: TGTGCCAGCAGTCACACGGGTCGGGATCAGCCCCAGCATTTT. This encodes CASSHTGRDQPQHF.

The chain has TRBV19 and TRBJ2-7; 10 bases are a match to TRBD2. This CDR3 region has 15 residues. CDR1 and CDR2 (germline): LNHDA, SQIVND (reference sequence). After removal of 5 bases from V and 7 bases from J, the junction contained 11 bases not matched to a gene. The CDR3 loop reads CASSGTSSGSYEQYF. CDR3 sequence (DNA): TGTGCCAGTAGTGGGACTTCTAGCGGGAGCTATGAGCAGTACTTC.

This chain links TRBV18 with TRBJ1-6; perhaps TRBD1 as D (5 bases). CDR3 length: 15 residues. Germline V gene sequence: CDR1 KGHSH, CDR2 LQKENI. The V and J ends lost 1 base and 5 bases respectively, with 9 bases between them. The CDR3 protein is CASSPQAGNNSPLHF. The CDR3 DNA reads as TGTGCCAGCTCACCACAGGCAGGGAATAATTCACCCCTCCACTTT. Variable domain in full (rest from reference TRBV18 and TRBJ1-6): NAGVMQNPRHLVRRRGQEARLRCSPMKGHSHVYWYRQLPEEGLKFMVYLQKENIIDESGMPKERFSAEFPKEGPSILRIQQVVRGDSAAYFCASSPQAGNNSPLHFGNGTRLTVT.

The genes are TRBV5-1 and TRBJ1-1; no firm D call. Germline-derived CDR1 and CDR2 are SGHRS and YFSETQ. Deletions cut 0 bases from V and 12 bases from J, with 18 bases between. The CDR3 is made up of 14 amino acids. In DNA form, the CDR3 reads TGCGCCAGCAGCTTGGGCTCAGGTGCCCCGACTACTTTCTTT. Residues: CASSLGSGAPTTFF.

This chain joins TRBV9 and TRBJ2-1; TRBD2 matches at 10 bases. The CDR3 runs to 15 residues. The V segment lost 4 bases and the J segment 1 base; nucleotides outside the gene matches: 2. CDR1 is SGDLS, CDR2 YYNGEE, per germline. The CDR3 nucleotides are TGTGCCAGCAGCCCGGGACTAGCGTCCTACAATGAGCAGTTCTTC. Translation gives CASSPGLASYNEQFF.

J is TRBJ2-1 and V is TRBV5-1; D is possibly TRBD1 (5 bases). Trimming pared 0 bases from V and 9 bases from J, leaving 10 bases between. The CDR3 contains 13 residues. CDR1 is SGHRS, CDR2 YFSETQ, per germline. The CDR3 sequence is CASSLEGLGEQFF. The CDR3 DNA reads as TGCGCCAGCAGCTTGGAGGGGCTCGGTGAGCAGTTCTTC.

The rearrangement uses TRBV6-4 and TRBJ2-2; D might be TRBD2 (6 bases). The CDR3 contains 14 residues. Per the germline V gene, CDR1 is MRHNA and CDR2 is SNTAGT. Trimming pared 4 bases from V and 0 bases from J, leaving 6 bases between. The CDR3 sequence is CASSGGANTGELFF. CDR3 DNA: TGTGCCAGCAGTGGGGGGGCGAACACCGGGGAGCTGTTTTTT.

V usage is TRBV19 and J usage is TRBJ1-3; D gene unclear. CDR1 is LNHDA and CDR2 is SQIVND in the germline V gene (reference sequence). The CDR3 extends over 17 amino acids. The V end lost 5 bases, the J end lost 0 bases, and 17 bases lay between the germline ends. CDR3 DNA sequence: TGTGCCAGTAGTCCAAGCGCGACGGCGAGCTCTGGAAACACCATATATTTT. Its translation is CASSPSATASSGNTIYF.

V is TRBV5-6 and J is TRBJ1-4; D might be TRBD1 (5 bases). CDR1 and CDR2 (germline): SGHDT, YYEEEE. V was pared by 4 bases and J by 8 bases, with 15 bases between. This CDR3 contains 14 residues. The CDR3 loop reads CASSALGVGEKLFF. In DNA form, the CDR3 reads TGTGCCAGCAGCGCGTTAGGGGTAGGCGAAAAACTGTTTTTT.

The V gene is TRBV3-1 (or the pseudogene TRBV3-2), the J gene TRBJ2-1; tentatively, D is TRBD2 (5 bases). V lost 4 bases and J lost 2, with 18 bases in between. The CDR3 extends over 17 amino acids. The germline CDR1 and CDR2 sequences are LGHDT and YNNKEL (reference sequence). The CDR3 is CASSRQDVSGPYNEQFF. The DNA for the CDR3 is TGTGCCAGCAGCCGACAAGATGTAAGCGGCCCCTACAATGAGCAGTTCTTC.

The chain is built from TRBV10-2 and TRBJ2-7; TRBD2 matches at 11 bases. The junction had 5 bases not matched to a gene; V was cut back by 7 bases and J by 6 bases. Germline CDR1 WSHSY, CDR2 SAAADI. This CDR3 spans 13 amino acids. CDR3 sequence: CASTASGGSEQYF. For the CDR3, the DNA is TGCGCCAGCACGGCTAGCGGGGGGTCCGAGCAGTACTTC.